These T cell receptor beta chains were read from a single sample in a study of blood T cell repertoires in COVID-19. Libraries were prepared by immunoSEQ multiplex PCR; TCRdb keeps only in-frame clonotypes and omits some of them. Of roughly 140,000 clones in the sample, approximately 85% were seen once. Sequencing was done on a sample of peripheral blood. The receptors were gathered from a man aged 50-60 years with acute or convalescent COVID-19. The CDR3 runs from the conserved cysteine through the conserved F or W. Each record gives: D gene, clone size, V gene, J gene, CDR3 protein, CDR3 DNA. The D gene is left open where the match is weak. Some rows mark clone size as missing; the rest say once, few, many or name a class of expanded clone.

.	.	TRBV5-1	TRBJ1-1	CASSLYLENTEAFF	TGCGCCAGCAGCTTGTATTTAGAGAACACTGAAGCTTTCTTT
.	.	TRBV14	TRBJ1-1	CASSVYRDTEAFF	TGTGCCAGCAGCGTGTACAGGGACACTGAAGCTTTCTTT
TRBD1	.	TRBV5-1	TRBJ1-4	CASSTGQGGTNEKLFF	TGCGCCAGCAGCACCGGACAGGGTGGGACTAATGAAAAACTGTTTTTT
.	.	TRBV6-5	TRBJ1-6	CASSYWGQNSPLHF	TGTGCCAGCAGTTACTGGGGCCAAAATTCACCCCTCCACTTT
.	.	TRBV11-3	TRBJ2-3	CASSSRGATDTQYF	TGTGCCAGCAGCTCAAGGGGCGCAACTGATACGCAGTATTTT
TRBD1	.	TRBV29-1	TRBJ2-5	CSVERNRGLSETQYF	TGCAGCGTCGAAAGGAACAGGGGGCTTTCAGAGACCCAGTACTTC
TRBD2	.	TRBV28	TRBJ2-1	CASSPRATSGRRNEQFF	TGTGCCAGCAGCCCCAGGGCGACTAGCGGGAGAAGAAATGAGCAGTTCTTC
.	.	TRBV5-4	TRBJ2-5	CASSFAGIQETQYF	TGTGCCAGCAGCTTCGCGGGTATACAAGAGACCCAGTACTTC
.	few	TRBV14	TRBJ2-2	CASSQVTAANTGELFF	TGTGCCAGCAGCCAAGTGACAGCCGCGAACACCGGGGAGCTGTTTTTT
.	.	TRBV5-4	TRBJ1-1	CASSLALGEGTEAFF	TGTGCCAGCAGCTTGGCCTTGGGCGAGGGCACTGAAGCTTTCTTT
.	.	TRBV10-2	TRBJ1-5	CASGDGGVNQPQHF	TGCGCCAGCGGCGACGGAGGGGTCAATCAGCCCCAGCATTTT
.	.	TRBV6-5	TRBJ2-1	CASSYSWRAGNEQFF	TGTGCCAGCAGTTACTCCTGGAGGGCCGGGAATGAGCAGTTCTTC
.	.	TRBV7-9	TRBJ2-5	CASSRGDRANDGGETQYF	TGTGCCAGCAGCCGAGGCGACAGGGCCAACGACGGAGGGGAGACCCAGTACTTC
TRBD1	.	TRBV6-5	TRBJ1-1	CASSYQGAGTEAFF	TGTGCCAGCAGTTACCAGGGGGCAGGGACTGAAGCTTTCTTT
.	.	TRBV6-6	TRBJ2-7	CASSWTSSYEQYF	TGTGCCAGCAGCTGGACATCTTCCTACGAGCAGTACTTC
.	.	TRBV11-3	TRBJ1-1	CASSPRTGNTEAFF	TGTGCCAGCAGCCCCCGGACTGGGAACACTGAAGCTTTCTTT
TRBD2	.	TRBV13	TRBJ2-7	CASSTSGGALSYEQYF	TGTGCCAGCAGCACTAGCGGGGGGGCTCTCTCCTACGAGCAGTACTTC
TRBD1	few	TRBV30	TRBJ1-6	CAWSGQGFNSPLHF	TGTGCCTGGAGCGGACAGGGATTTAATTCACCCCTCCACTTT
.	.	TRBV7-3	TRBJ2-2	CASSLNQGPGTGELFF	TGTGCCAGCAGCTTAAATCAAGGGCCGGGAACCGGGGAGCTGTTTTTT
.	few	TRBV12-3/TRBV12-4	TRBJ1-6	CASSYRVSPLHF	TGTGCCAGCAGTTACAGGGTTTCACCCCTCCACTTT
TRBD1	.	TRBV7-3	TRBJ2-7	CASSPLPGQGYEQYF	TGTGCCAGCAGCCCGTTGCCGGGACAGGGCTACGAGCAGTACTTC
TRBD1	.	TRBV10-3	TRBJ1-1	CAGKDRVNTEAFF	TGTGCCGGGAAGGACAGGGTGAACACTGAAGCTTTCTTT
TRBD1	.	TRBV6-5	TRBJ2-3	CASRGPGQGSNTQYF	TGTGCCAGCAGGGGACCGGGACAGGGGAGTAATACGCAGTATTTT
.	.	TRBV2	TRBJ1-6	CASSRMGNNSPLHF	TGTGCCAGCTCACGTATGGGCAACAATTCACCCCTCCACTTT
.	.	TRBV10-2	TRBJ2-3	CAVNRGTDTQYF	TGCGCCGTTAACCGGGGCACAGATACGCAGTATTTT